This T cell receptor beta chain came from a study of blood T cell repertoires in COVID-19. About the research overall: T cells, B-cell-depleted T cells, or PBMCs provided the cDNA or gDNA that served as material.

This CDR3 has 15 amino acids. The J segment lost 9 bases and the V segment lost 2 bases, leaving 11 bases of the junction unmatched. The germline gives CDR1 MNHEY, CDR2 SMNVEV (reference sequence). In the source study's methods: Estimated nucleated cell counts came from reference gene primer amplification. Produced via immunoSEQ multiplex PCR; TCRdb's table is partial and in-frame only. V, J and clone size were drawn from that table, and D and trimming were deduced from the DNA. Of 40,000 to 60,000 clones listed, approximately 90% are singletons. The sample taken for sequencing was peripheral blood. The source of this sequence is a man aged 35 to 55 with active COVID-19. The chain carries TRBV27 and TRBJ2-7; 9 bases agree with TRBD1. The CDR3 is CASSLAGTGQGWQYF. CDR3 sequence (DNA): TGTGCCAGCAGTTTAGCCGGGACAGGGCAGGGGTGGCAGTACTTC.